A single sample gave rise to the 13 T cell receptor beta chains below, sequenced in a study of cytomegalovirus exposure and HLA in healthy donors. Generated by immunoSEQ multiplex PCR, the TCRdb table keeps only in-frame clones and is missing some. The sample comprises more than 90,000 clones, approximately 85% of which are singletons, and around 5% rests with the top ten. Sequenced: PBMCs. These receptor sequences come from a man younger than 35 in good health and CMV-seronegative.

The chain couples TRBV6-1 to TRBJ2-1; no clear D gene. The CDR3 totals 13 residues. V dropped 3 bases and J dropped 4 bases, with 7 bases sitting between them. CDR1 is MNHNS, CDR2 SASEGT, per germline. The CDR3 sequence is CASSETGYNEQFF. The CDR3 DNA is TGTGCCAGCAGTGAGACGGGTTACAATGAGCAGTTCTTC.

The V call is TRBV30, the J call TRBJ2-1; 8 positions match TRBD1. Trimming cost V 3 bases and J 7 bases; bases outside gene matches: 8. Germline-derived CDR1 and CDR2 are GTSNPN and SVGIG (reference sequence). CDR3 length equals 14 residues. Written as DNA, the CDR3 is TGTGCCTGGAGACCGAACAGGGGGTTTAATGAGCAGTTCTTC. Its translation: CAWRPNRGFNEQFF. The whole variable domain, remainder taken from reference TRBV30 and TRBJ2-1, is SQTIHQWPATLVQPVGSPLSLECTVEGTSNPNLYWYRQAAGRGLQLLFYSVGIGQISSEVPQNLSASRPQDRQFILSSKKLLLSDSGFYLCAWRPNRGFNEQFFGPGTRLTVL.

The chain combines TRBV7-9 with TRBJ1-5; no firm D call. V was cut by 1 base and J by 3 bases, with 4 bases left in between. Germline V CDR1 and CDR2: SEHNR, FQNEAQ (reference sequence). CDR3 length: 13 amino acids. The CDR3, as DNA: TGTGCCAGCAGCTTAGAACTCAATCAGCCCCAGCATTTT. This gives the protein CASSLELNQPQHF.

The chain employs TRBV4-1 and TRBJ1-5; D perhaps matches TRBD1 (5 bases). The CDR3 extends over 14 amino acids. V dropped 4 bases and J dropped 5 bases, with 12 bases sitting between them. Germline V gene sequence: CDR1 MGHRA, CDR2 YSYEKL. The CDR3 nucleotides read TGCGCCAGCAGCCTCGGAGCGGGGGATCAGCCCCAGCATTTT. Translating gives CASSLGAGDQPQHF.

The rearrangement links TRBV6-6 to TRBJ1-4; maybe TRBD1 (6 bases). The CDR3 is 15 residues long. Trimming left V 6 bases short and J 7 bases short, with 18 bases between. Germline assignment: CDR1 MNHNY and CDR2 SVGAGI (reference sequence). The CDR3 nucleotides are TGTGCCAGCAGCCCCCGACAGGCTGGGGGTGAAAAACTGTTTTTT. Encoded protein: CASSPRQAGGEKLFF.

This rearrangement joins TRBV7-6 to TRBJ2-1; tentatively, D is TRBD1 (5 bases). Trimming pared 4 bases from V and 7 bases from J, leaving 11 bases between. Germline V gene sequence: CDR1 SGHVS, CDR2 FNYEAQ. The CDR3 sequence is 13 residues long. DNA of the CDR3: TGTGCCAGCAGCTCTTCGACAGAGAATGAGCAGTTCTTC. It yields the protein CASSSSTENEQFF.

The DNA for the CDR3 is TGTGCCAGTAGTATGGGGAGGAAAAGGACGGGAGAGACCCAGTACTTC. It codes for CASSMGRKRTGETQYF. The chain recombines TRBV19 with TRBJ2-5, with D possibly matching TRBD2 (6 bases). The germline V and J ends were trimmed by 3 bases and 4 bases, with 18 bases remaining between them. Germline-derived CDR1 and CDR2 are LNHDA and SQIVND (reference sequence). The CDR3 contains 16 residues.

This clone appeared once. The chain combines TRBV18 with TRBJ2-2, with D perhaps matching TRBD1 (5 bases). The CDR3 sequence is 18 residues long. Per the germline V gene, CDR1 is KGHSH and CDR2 is LQKENI. Trimming pared 1 base from V and 0 bases from J, leaving 15 bases between. Written as DNA, the CDR3 is TGTGCCAGCTCACCACTGGGGCGAGGACCAACGAACACCGGGGAGCTGTTTTTT. Encoded protein: CASSPLGRGPTNTGELFF. Using reference TRBV18 and TRBJ2-2 for the parts outside the CDR3, the full variable domain is NAGVMQNPRHLVRRRGQEARLRCSPMKGHSHVYWYRQLPEEGLKFMVYLQKENIIDESGMPKERFSAEFPKEGPSILRIQQVVRGDSAAYFCASSPLGRGPTNTGELFFGEGSRLTVL.

In its sample, this clone was seen a few times. The CDR3 nucleotides read TGTGCCAGCAGCTTTGGCGGGAGGAGCTCCTACGAGCAGTACTTC. Translation: CASSFGGRSSYEQYF. The rearrangement links TRBV5-4 to TRBJ2-7, with 8 bases lining up with TRBD2. Germline-derived CDR1 and CDR2 are SGHNT and YYREEE (reference sequence). The CDR3 is 15 residues long. J gave up 0 bases and V 2 bases, and 4 bases lay outside the gene matches.

This clone came up once. The genes are TRBV10-1 and TRBJ2-1; D might be TRBD2 (5 bases). The CDR3 sequence is 13 residues long. CDR1 is WNHNN, CDR2 SYGVQD, per germline (reference sequence). The V gene lost 2 bases and the J gene lost 10 bases, with 12 bases spanning the gap. CDR3 nucleotides: TGCGCCAGCAGTGAGGGGGTCGGGATCGAGCAGTTCTTC. It codes for CASSEGVGIEQFF.

The chain couples TRBV6-1 to TRBJ2-3, with TRBD2 identical over 11 bases. Trimming took 3 bases from V and 2 from J; bases not matched to a gene: 4. CDR3 length equals 16 residues. Germline CDR1 reads MNHNS; CDR2 reads SASEGT. As DNA, the CDR3 is TGTGCCAGCAGTGACCTAGCGGGGGGCCTCACAGATACGCAGTATTTT. Amino acid sequence: CASSDLAGGLTDTQYF.

The V gene is TRBV30, the J gene TRBJ2-1; 8 bases are shared with TRBD2. Trimming cost V 4 bases and J 9 bases; bases outside gene matches: 8. Germline V gene data show CDR1 as GTSNPN and CDR2 as SVGIG (reference sequence). The CDR3 sequence is 13 residues long. CDR3 sequence: CAWNPTSGSEQFF. DNA for the CDR3: TGTGCCTGGAATCCGACCAGCGGGAGTGAGCAGTTCTTC.

Only one count was recorded for this clone. The rearrangement uses TRBV6-1 and TRBJ2-7; 10 bases are shared with TRBD1. Germline V CDR1 and CDR2: MNHNS, SASEGT. The CDR3 is made up of 15 amino acids. V gave up 1 base and J gave up 2 bases; unmatched junction bases: 2. The CDR3 DNA reads as TGTGCCAGCAGTGAAGGGACAGGGGGTACCTACGAGCAGTACTTC. Residues: CASSEGTGGTYEQYF.